The 30 T cell receptor beta chains in this list originate from one sample, sequenced in a study of T-cell memory formation after mild COVID-19. TCRdb re-analysed the 5' RACE reads in MiXCR, keeping a single row per CDR3 protein. The sample includes 300,000 to 400,000 distinct CDR3 sequences, around a sixth of them seen just once. The sequenced material came from PBMCs or a T cell subset sorted from them (not recorded which). The source is a man in his late teens or twenties who had mild COVID-19 (a few samples of this study predate the infection). Cell type and time point are not known.

This clonotype came up a few times. V is TRBV15 and J is TRBJ2-2, with D possibly being TRBD2 (6 bases). The germline gives CDR1 LNHNV, CDR2 YYDKDF (reference sequence). The CDR3 runs 16 residues. The V end lost 0 bases, the J end lost 0 bases, and 8 bases lay between the germline ends. The CDR3 spells CATSREGGTNTGELFF. The CDR3 nucleotides read TGTGCCACCAGCAGAGAGGGGGGAACGAACACCGGGGAGCTGTTTTTT.

This clonotype was detected ten times or more. The chain joins TRBV25-1 to TRBJ2-7; 8 bases agree with TRBD1. Germline CDR1 is MGHDK and CDR2 is SYGVNS. The J segment lost 7 bases and the V segment lost 6 bases, leaving 2 bases of the junction unmatched. The CDR3 is made up of 11 amino acids. CDR3 DNA sequence: TGTGCCAGCAGCAGGGGGCTGGAGCAGTACGTC. This gives the protein CASSRGLEQYV.

This clonotype has ten or more counts. This chain uses TRBV6-2 or TRBV6-3 with TRBJ2-7; 12 bases map to TRBD2. Per the germline V gene, CDR1 is MNHEY and CDR2 is SVGEGT. V lost 8 bases to trimming and J lost 2 bases; unmatched junction nucleotides: 10. This CDR3 has 16 amino acids. The CDR3 loop reads CASQGLAGFPTYEQYF. CDR3 bases: TGTGCCAGCCAGGGACTAGCGGGTTTTCCGACCTACGAGCAGTACTTC.

The chain uses TRBV4-2 and TRBJ2-7; D may be TRBD1 or TRBD2 (5 bases each). The V gene lost 7 bases and the J gene lost 5 bases, with 18 bases spanning the gap. CDR3 length: 14 residues. Germline V lookup: CDR1 LGHNA, CDR2 YNFKEQ. Here the CDR3 reads CASNQPGTVDEQYF. CDR3 coding DNA: TGTGCCAGCAACCAGCCCGGGACGGTCGACGAGCAGTACTTC.

This clonotype has a handful of counts. The chain joins TRBV2 to TRBJ2-3; 7 bases align to TRBD1. CDR1 and CDR2 (germline): SNHLY, FYNNEI. The CDR3 sequence is 13 residues long. J was trimmed by 2 bases and V by 8 bases; bases with no gene match: 4. Here the CDR3 DNA reads TGTGCCAGCGAACAGGGGTTCACAGATACGCAGTATTTT. Translating gives CASEQGFTDTQYF.

The V gene is TRBV6-1, the J gene TRBJ1-5; 10 bases are shared with TRBD1. Germline V CDR1 and CDR2: MNHNS, SASEGT. The CDR3 extends over 17 amino acids. V lost 3 bases to trimming and J lost 4 bases; unmatched junction nucleotides: 9. This chain's CDR3 is CASSDRDRGWANQPQHF. In DNA, the CDR3 is TGTGCCAGCAGTGACCGGGACAGGGGATGGGCTAATCAGCCCCAGCATTTT.

The V call is TRBV5-1, the J call TRBJ2-5; 9 nucleotides agree with TRBD2. This CDR3 is 14 amino acids long. V lost 4 bases, J lost 5 bases, and 6 bases stayed unmatched. Germline V lookup: CDR1 SGHRS, CDR2 YFSETQ. The CDR3 DNA sequence: TGCGCCAGCAGCACGACTAGCGGATCGGAGACCCAGTACTTC. It codes for CASSTTSGSETQYF. Looking up the rest from reference TRBV5-1 and TRBJ2-5 gives the full variable domain: KAGVTQTPRYLIKTRGQQVTLSCSPISGHRSVSWYQQTPGQGLQFLFEYFSETQRNKGNFPGRFSGRQFSNSRSEMNVSTLELGDSALYLCASSTTSGSETQYFGPGTRLLVL.

V gene TRBV6-2 or TRBV6-3 combines with J gene TRBJ1-2, with 8 positions matching TRBD1. CDR1 and CDR2 (germline): MNHEY, SVGEGT. The CDR3 is 15 amino acids. Trimming cost V 4 bases and J 5 bases; bases outside gene matches: 9. As DNA, the CDR3 is TGTGCCAGCAGTTTCCGGACAGGGATTAAATATGGCTACACCTTC. This translates into CASSFRTGIKYGYTF.

The chain recombines TRBV7-8 with TRBJ2-5; TRBD1 matches at 9 bases. CDR1 SGHVS and CDR2 FQNEAQ come from the germline V gene. The CDR3 consists of 18 residues. V lost 5 bases to trimming and J lost 4 bases; unmatched junction nucleotides: 17. The CDR3: CASSPLEAYRGPVETQYF. The CDR3 bases are TGTGCCAGCAGCCCGCTAGAAGCCTACAGGGGGCCGGTAGAGACCCAGTACTTC.

The chain combines TRBV5-1 with TRBJ1-4; D may be TRBD1 (5 bases). Trimming left V 3 bases short and J 3 bases short, with 12 bases between. CDR1 and CDR2 (germline): SGHRS, YFSETQ. The CDR3 has 15 residues. CDR3 loop: CASSWGPMANEKLFF. The DNA of the CDR3 is TGCGCCAGCAGCTGGGGACCGATGGCTAATGAAAAACTGTTTTTT.

In this sample, this clonotype turned up a few times. The chain uses TRBV29-1 and TRBJ2-1, with D possibly called TRBD1 or TRBD2 (6 bases each). V was pared by 3 bases and J by 0 bases, with 12 bases between. Germline-derived CDR1 and CDR2 are SQVTM and ANQGSEA. The CDR3 has 15 residues. The CDR3 nucleotides are TGCAGCGTTGAGACAGGACTAAGCTCCTACAATGAGCAGTTCTTC. This encodes CSVETGLSSYNEQFF.

This clonotype was observed many times. The chain joins TRBV5-1 to TRBJ2-1; possibly TRBD1 for D (6 bases). CDR3 size: 15 residues. Germline-derived CDR1 and CDR2 are SGHRS and YFSETQ. Trimming shortened V by 1 base and J by 6 bases, and 14 bases separated the two germline ends. The DNA for the CDR3 is TGCGCCAGCAGCTTGAGGCCAGGGGAATTCAATGAGCAGTTCTTC. Amino acids: CASSLRPGEFNEQFF.

The chain couples TRBV2 to TRBJ2-1; 8 bases agree with TRBD2. Trimming took 5 bases from V and 5 from J; bases not matched to a gene: 5. Germline V lookup: CDR1 SNHLY, CDR2 FYNNEI. This CDR3 spans 14 amino acids. CDR3 DNA: TGTGCCAGCAGTATCCGACTAGCGAACAATGAGCAGTTCTTC. Encoded protein: CASSIRLANNEQFF.

This clonotype was counted a few times. The chain links TRBV4-2 to TRBJ1-5; D may be TRBD1 (5 bases). Germline values: CDR1 LGHNA, CDR2 YNFKEQ. V lost 0 bases and J 6 bases, leaving 9 bases between the germline ends. The CDR3 has 14 amino acids. The CDR3 protein is CASSQEAGLQPQHF. CDR3 DNA sequence: TGTGCCAGCAGCCAAGAGGCAGGGCTTCAGCCCCAGCATTTT.

This clonotype has just a few counts. The rearrangement joins TRBV29-1 to TRBJ1-1; D is uncertain. The germline V and J ends were trimmed by 3 bases and 0 bases, with 17 bases remaining between them. Germline V lookup: CDR1 SQVTM, CDR2 ANQGSEA. This CDR3 contains 16 residues. The CDR3 sequence is CSVDSTGSGMNTEAFF. DNA for the CDR3: TGCAGCGTTGATAGTACGGGATCGGGGATGAACACTGAAGCTTTCTTT.

The chain employs TRBV6-5 and TRBJ2-7; 11 bases match TRBD1. V lost 8 bases and J lost 4; bases outside the gene matches: 10. There are 15 residues in the CDR3. The germline V gene encodes CDR1 MNHEY and CDR2 SVGAGI. The chain's CDR3 is CASVLRTGGPYEQYF. Here the CDR3 DNA reads TGTGCCAGCGTATTGAGGACAGGGGGCCCGTACGAGCAGTACTTC.

This clonotype has a handful of counts. The chain recombines TRBV4-1 with TRBJ2-7, with D unclear. Trimming took 1 base from V and 2 from J, leaving 15 bases between them. Germline V gene sequence: CDR1 MGHRA, CDR2 YSYEKL. CDR3 size: 16 residues. CDR3 in DNA: TGCGCCAGCAGCCAAGTTTTCGAGGCGAGCGCCTACGAGCAGTACTTC. It codes for CASSQVFEASAYEQYF.

The rearrangement joins TRBV7-8 to TRBJ2-7; TRBD2 matches 11 bases. The CDR3 length is 15 residues. Trimming removed 7 bases from V and 9 bases from J; junction bases left unmatched: 14. CDR1 and CDR2 from the germline V gene are SGHVS and FQNEAQ. As DNA, the CDR3 is TGTGCCAGCACCCAACGGAGGCTAGCGGGGGGCCGGCAGTACTTC. Translation: CASTQRRLAGGRQYF.

This chain uses TRBV27 with TRBJ1-1; D gene ambiguous. This CDR3 comprises 14 residues. V shed 4 bases and J shed 11 bases, with 20 bases lying between them. Per germline, CDR1 MNHEY and CDR2 SMNVEV (reference sequence). The DNA of the CDR3 is TGTGCCAGCAGTTACCCGGACCGGTTTGGTCACGCTTTCTTT. Its translation is CASSYPDRFGHAFF.

This clonotype was detected a few times. The V call is TRBV2, the J call TRBJ2-2, with TRBD2 matching over 7 bases. V shed 8 bases, J shed 5 bases, and the junction held 2 bases outside the gene matches. This CDR3 is built from 12 residues. The germline gives CDR1 SNHLY, CDR2 FYNNEI. DNA of the CDR3: TGTGCCAGCGGGCGGGAGACCGGGGAGCTGTTTTTT. This sequence encodes CASGRETGELFF.

This clonotype was detected only a few times. The chain recombines TRBV18 with TRBJ1-1; D call uncertain. V was clipped by 6 bases and J by 0 bases, with 8 bases between them. Germline values: CDR1 KGHSH, CDR2 LQKENI. This CDR3 region has 13 residues. CDR3 DNA: TGTGCCAGCTCTCGTGACATGAACACTGAAGCTTTCTTT. This encodes CASSRDMNTEAFF. Supplemented by reference TRBV18 and TRBJ1-1, the full variable domain reads NAGVMQNPRHLVRRRGQEARLRCSPMKGHSHVYWYRQLPEEGLKFMVYLQKENIIDESGMPKERFSAEFPKEGPSILRIQQVVRGDSAAYFCASSRDMNTEAFFGQGTRLTVV.

This chain links TRBV12-3 or TRBV12-4 with TRBJ1-1, with 8 bases matching TRBD1. Trimming removed 2 bases from V and 8 bases from J; junction bases left unmatched: 4. The CDR3 runs 13 residues. CDR3 protein: CASSLSDREEAFF. The CDR3 DNA is TGTGCCAGCAGTTTATCGGACAGGGAAGAAGCTTTCTTT.

The chain couples TRBV7-9 to TRBJ2-2, with 8 bases matching TRBD1. From germline, CDR1 is SEHNR and CDR2 FQNEAQ (reference sequence). This CDR3 is built from 16 residues. Unmatched junction bases numbered 5, after V lost 5 bases and J lost 0 bases. Written as DNA, the CDR3 is TGTGCCAGCAGCCCCCGACAGGGGCCGAACACCGGGGAGCTGTTTTTT. Its translation is CASSPRQGPNTGELFF.

This clonotype was recorded a few times. This chain uses TRBV20-1 with TRBJ2-1; D is unresolved. The CDR3 spans 14 residues. Trimming removed 5 bases from V and 4 bases from J, with 15 bases in between. Germline lookup yields CDR1 DFQATT and CDR2 SNEGSKA (reference sequence). The CDR3 region has the DNA TGCAGTGCTGCCCCTCACTACAATTACAATGAGCAGTTCTTC. It is translated as CSAAPHYNYNEQFF.

The V gene is TRBV4-3, the J gene TRBJ2-2; tentative D call: TRBD1 (6 bases). Germline V CDR1 and CDR2: LGHNA, YSLEER. V was trimmed by 0 bases and J by 9 bases, leaving 17 bases between them. The CDR3 totals 16 residues. The CDR3 reads CASSQEPGQGLRELFF. DNA for the CDR3: TGCGCCAGCAGCCAAGAACCCGGGCAGGGGTTGAGGGAGCTGTTTTTT.

V is TRBV18 and J is TRBJ2-2; 11 bases map to TRBD1. With V trimmed by 3 bases and J by 6 bases, 9 bases remained unmatched. Germline V gene data show CDR1 as KGHSH and CDR2 as LQKENI. The CDR3 spans 17 residues. CDR3 DNA: TGTGCCAGCTCACCGGACAGGGGGCTGGGGTTCGCCGGGGAGCTGTTTTTT. Amino acid sequence: CASSPDRGLGFAGELFF.

Only a few counts were recorded for this clonotype. The rearrangement joins TRBV7-9 to TRBJ1-4; D is possibly TRBD1 (5 bases). The CDR3 totals 18 residues. The germline V gene encodes CDR1 SEHNR and CDR2 FQNEAQ (reference sequence). The V end was cut by 0 bases, the J end by 4 bases, with 18 bases between. For the CDR3, the DNA is TGTGCCAGCAGCTTAGCGCGCGGGGGTGTTTTGGATAATGAAAAACTGTTTTTT. It encodes CASSLARGGVLDNEKLFF.

The chain couples TRBV12-3 or TRBV12-4 to TRBJ1-2; no firm D call. Trimming removed 3 bases at V and 7 bases at J, with 9 bases between. This CDR3 is built from 12 residues. The CDR3 loop is CASSFGVSGYTF. CDR3 coding DNA: TGTGCCAGCAGTTTCGGGGTGAGTGGCTACACCTTC.

The genes are TRBV6-6 and TRBJ2-1; 8 nucleotides match TRBD1. V lost 10 bases to trimming and J lost 16 bases; unmatched junction nucleotides: 12. The CDR3 extends over 11 amino acids. Germline CDR1 reads MNHNY; CDR2 reads SVGAGI (reference sequence). The CDR3 region has the DNA TGTGCCATAACACCCCGGGACAGGTTATTCTTC. This codes for CAITPRDRLFF.

The DNA for the CDR3 is TGTGCCAGCAGCCCCGGGACAGCCAAACCATCCTACGAGCAGTACTTC. Encoded protein: CASSPGTAKPSYEQYF. The genes are TRBV7-6 and TRBJ2-7; 7 bases agree with TRBD1. The germline gives CDR1 SGHVS, CDR2 FNYEAQ. The V and J ends lost 5 bases and 1 base, in that order; junction bases with no gene match: 11. This CDR3 comprises 16 residues.